What follows describes a single T cell receptor (beta chain). This specimen comes from a study of somatic mutations in cytotoxic T cells in rheumatoid arthritis. On the study more broadly: Each patient's diagnosis was followed right away by a blood draw (30 ml EDTA), before any treatment. The flow sorting of some V beta antibody-stained T-cell populations reached nearly 100% purity, and the sorted populations included V beta1+ cells sequenced for TCRB.

Germline loops: CDR1 KGHSH, CDR2 LQKENI. The CDR3 is 18 residues long. V shed 5 bases, J shed 0 bases, and the junction held 12 bases outside the gene matches. Positive magnetic bead selection, which isolated the CD4+ and CD8+ cells, was followed by a flow cytometry check of purity. The assay was immunoSEQ multiplex PCR, and TCRdb's table has in-frame clones only and misses some. The data hold 15,000 to 20,000 clones, with around 80% observed a single time. This TCR was sampled from an adult with rheumatoid arthritis. V gene TRBV18 combines with J gene TRBJ2-3, with 9 bases fitting TRBD1. Sequenced: CD8+ T cells sorted from blood. Here the CDR3 DNA reads TGTGCCAGCTCAATAGGGACAGGGATCTTCGCTAGCACAGATACGCAGTATTTT. It encodes CASSIGTGIFASTDTQYF.